Listed here are 15 T cell receptor beta chains from one sample, sequenced in a study of T cell repertoires in cytomegalovirus infection. One entry per CDR3 protein, called by TCRdb with MiXCR from the reads. The sample lists approximately 500,000 distinct CDR3 sequences, 26% occurring once. Sequenced sample: PBMCs. The receptors shown here come from a human donor in good health (CMV status not recorded). Some clones in this sample may be carry-over from other donors' samples.

This clonotype occurred a few times. The chain has TRBV2 and TRBJ1-3; D is unresolved. This CDR3 is built from 13 residues. Germline V lookup: CDR1 SNHLY, CDR2 FYNNEI. The V end lost 7 bases, the J end lost 4 bases, and 11 bases lay between the germline ends. The CDR3 region is CASTPAGGNTIYF. The CDR3 nucleotides read TGTGCCAGCACCCCCGCGGGGGGAAACACCATATATTTT.

The chain's CDR3 is CSARLAGETGELFF. The CDR3 DNA follows: TGCAGCGCCCGACTAGCGGGAGAAACCGGGGAGCTGTTTTTT. The chain is built from TRBV29-1 and TRBJ2-2; 12 positions match TRBD2. The germline gives CDR1 SQVTM, CDR2 ANQGSEA. This CDR3 has 14 amino acids. Unmatched junction bases numbered 5, after V lost 7 bases and J lost 5 bases.

The chain is built from TRBV11-3 and TRBJ2-5, with 12 bases that match TRBD2. V shed 4 bases and J 5 bases; nucleotides not matched to a gene: 14. There are 18 residues in the CDR3. Germline-derived CDR1 and CDR2 are SGHNT and YENEEA. The CDR3 reads CASSSWLAGGPQGETQYF. The CDR3 DNA is TGTGCCAGCAGCTCTTGGCTAGCGGGAGGGCCTCAGGGGGAGACCCAGTACTTC.

This clonotype has just a few counts. This chain joins TRBV27 and TRBJ2-1; TRBD2 matches 12 bases. The CDR3 runs 17 residues. Germline V gives CDR1 MNHEY, CDR2 SMNVEV (reference sequence). V was pared by 2 bases and J by 10 bases, with 12 bases of the junction left unmatched. The CDR3 DNA reads as TGTGCCAGCAGTTTAAAGGGTGGACTAGCGGGAAGACAGGAGCAGTTCTTC. Its protein product is CASSLKGGLAGRQEQFF.

The V gene is TRBV7-6, the J gene TRBJ1-3; a weak D match, TRBD1 (5 bases). The CDR3 extends over 18 amino acids. Looked up from germline, CDR1 is SGHVS and CDR2 is FNYEAQ. The V gene lost 5 bases and the J gene lost 6 bases, with 26 bases spanning the gap. This chain's CDR3 is CASSRDLAMFGGVNTIYF. The CDR3 DNA reads as TGTGCCAGCAGCAGGGACCTAGCAATGTTCGGAGGGGTAAACACCATATATTTT.

This clonotype has at least ten counts. The rearrangement joins TRBV7-9 to TRBJ2-2; no clear D gene. This CDR3 contains 15 residues. V gave up 6 bases and J gave up 3 bases, with 14 bases separating them. From germline, CDR1 is SEHNR and CDR2 FQNEAQ (reference sequence). As DNA, the CDR3 is TGTGCCAGCAGTGAAAGATTGGACCACACCGGGGAGCTGTTTTTT. Its translation is CASSERLDHTGELFF.

The chain joins TRBV28 to TRBJ2-1, with 11 bases aligning to TRBD2. V lost 7 bases to trimming and J lost 2 bases; unmatched junction nucleotides: 4. The CDR3 loop spans 15 amino acids. The germline V gene has CDR1 MDHEN and CDR2 SYDVKM. The CDR3 spells CASNKGLAAYNEQFF. The CDR3 DNA is TGTGCCAGCAACAAGGGACTAGCGGCCTACAATGAGCAGTTCTTC.

This clonotype was counted a few times. The chain is built from TRBV7-2 and TRBJ2-5; 7 positions agree with TRBD2. With 5 bases clipped from V and 5 bases from J, the junction kept 8 bases outside the gene matches. This CDR3 has 14 amino acids. Germline CDR1 reads SGHTA; CDR2 reads FQGNSA. The CDR3 is CASSDSWGGETQYF. The CDR3 DNA is TGTGCCAGCAGCGATTCGTGGGGAGGGGAGACCCAGTACTTC.

This clonotype was seen a few times. This rearrangement joins TRBV4-3 to TRBJ2-7; the D call may be TRBD1 or TRBD2 (5 bases each). V lost 3 bases, J lost 0 bases, and 15 bases lay in between. This CDR3 comprises 16 residues. From germline, CDR1 is LGHNA and CDR2 YSLEER. In DNA, the CDR3 is TGCGCCAGCAGCCACCCCGGGACCGCTAGCTCCTACGAGCAGTACTTC. Translating gives CASSHPGTASSYEQYF.

This clonotype was found many times. This chain links TRBV7-2 with TRBJ1-1, with a weak D call TRBD1 (5 bases). V was pared by 2 bases and J by 9 bases, with 25 bases between. Germline V lookup: CDR1 SGHTA, CDR2 FQGNSA. The CDR3 contains 17 residues. CDR3 protein: CASSLSPQDTVWGKAFF. CDR3 nucleotides: TGTGCCAGCAGCTTATCTCCTCAGGACACGGTCTGGGGAAAAGCTTTCTTT.

This chain uses TRBV19 with TRBJ2-1; 9 positions match TRBD1. Per germline, CDR1 LNHDA and CDR2 SQIVND (reference sequence). The CDR3 extends over 14 amino acids. V lost 5 bases and J lost 3; bases outside the gene matches: 2. The CDR3 region is CASSVDRGYNEQFF. In DNA form, the CDR3 reads TGTGCCAGTAGTGTGGACAGGGGCTACAATGAGCAGTTCTTC.

This clonotype was seen many times. The rearrangement links TRBV7-2 to TRBJ2-1; the D gene is possibly TRBD2 (6 bases). V lost 5 bases to trimming and J lost 4 bases, with 18 bases between them. The CDR3 is 16 residues long. CDR1 SGHTA and CDR2 FQGNSA come from the germline V gene. The CDR3 nucleotides read TGTGCCAGCAGCGCGGGGTGGCGGGACCGTTACAATGAGCAGTTCTTC. It specifies CASSAGWRDRYNEQFF.

This clonotype was observed many times. The CDR3 loop is CASSPGTSGWDTQYF. In DNA form, the CDR3 reads TGTGCCAGCAGCCCCGGGACTAGCGGGTGGGATACGCAGTATTTT. This rearrangement joins TRBV7-2 to TRBJ2-3, with TRBD2 matching 12 bases. With 5 bases clipped from V and 6 bases from J, the junction kept 6 bases outside the gene matches. Germline V gives CDR1 SGHTA, CDR2 FQGNSA. The CDR3 runs 15 residues. The variable domain in full, completed from reference TRBV7-2 and TRBJ2-3, reads GAGVSQSPSNKVTEKGKDVELRCDPISGHTALYWYRQSLGQGLEFLIYFQGNSAPDKSGLPSDRFSAERTGGSVSTLTIQRTQQEDSAVYLCASSPGTSGWDTQYFGPGTRLTVL.

This clonotype was counted only a few times. The V call is TRBV5-5, the J call TRBJ2-3; unclear D gene. This CDR3 spans 13 amino acids. Trimming removed 4 bases from V and 11 bases from J, with 17 bases in between. Germline CDR1 SGHKS, CDR2 YYEKEE (reference sequence). CDR3 bases: TGTGCCAGCAGCCCCCTACTTGGGGTCGAGCAGTATTTT. Protein product: CASSPLLGVEQYF.

The rearrangement joins TRBV24-1 to TRBJ2-7, with 10 bases identical to TRBD1. Germline CDR1 and CDR2: KGHDR and SFDVKD. The CDR3 is 16 amino acids. Losses at the gene ends were 4 bases for V and 3 bases for J; bases not matched to a gene: 8. For the CDR3, the DNA is TGTGCCACCAGTGAACAAAGGGACAGGGGCGTCTACGAGCAGTACGTC. This codes for CATSEQRDRGVYEQYV.